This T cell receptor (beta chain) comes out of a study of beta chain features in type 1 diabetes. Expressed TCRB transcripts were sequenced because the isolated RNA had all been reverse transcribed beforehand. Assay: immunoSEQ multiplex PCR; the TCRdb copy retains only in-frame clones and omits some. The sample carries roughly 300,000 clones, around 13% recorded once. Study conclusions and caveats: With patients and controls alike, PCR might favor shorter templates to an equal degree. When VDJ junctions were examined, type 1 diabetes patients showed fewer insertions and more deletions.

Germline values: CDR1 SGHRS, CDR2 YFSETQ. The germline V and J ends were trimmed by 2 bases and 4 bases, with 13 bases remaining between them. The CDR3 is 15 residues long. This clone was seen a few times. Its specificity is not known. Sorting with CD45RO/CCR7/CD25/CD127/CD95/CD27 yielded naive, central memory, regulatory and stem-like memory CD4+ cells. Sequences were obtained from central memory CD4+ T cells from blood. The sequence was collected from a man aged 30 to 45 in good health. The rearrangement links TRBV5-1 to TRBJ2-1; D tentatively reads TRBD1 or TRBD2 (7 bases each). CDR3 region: CASSLQGRGYNEQFF. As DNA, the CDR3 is TGCGCCAGCAGCTTACAGGGGAGGGGGTACAATGAGCAGTTCTTC.